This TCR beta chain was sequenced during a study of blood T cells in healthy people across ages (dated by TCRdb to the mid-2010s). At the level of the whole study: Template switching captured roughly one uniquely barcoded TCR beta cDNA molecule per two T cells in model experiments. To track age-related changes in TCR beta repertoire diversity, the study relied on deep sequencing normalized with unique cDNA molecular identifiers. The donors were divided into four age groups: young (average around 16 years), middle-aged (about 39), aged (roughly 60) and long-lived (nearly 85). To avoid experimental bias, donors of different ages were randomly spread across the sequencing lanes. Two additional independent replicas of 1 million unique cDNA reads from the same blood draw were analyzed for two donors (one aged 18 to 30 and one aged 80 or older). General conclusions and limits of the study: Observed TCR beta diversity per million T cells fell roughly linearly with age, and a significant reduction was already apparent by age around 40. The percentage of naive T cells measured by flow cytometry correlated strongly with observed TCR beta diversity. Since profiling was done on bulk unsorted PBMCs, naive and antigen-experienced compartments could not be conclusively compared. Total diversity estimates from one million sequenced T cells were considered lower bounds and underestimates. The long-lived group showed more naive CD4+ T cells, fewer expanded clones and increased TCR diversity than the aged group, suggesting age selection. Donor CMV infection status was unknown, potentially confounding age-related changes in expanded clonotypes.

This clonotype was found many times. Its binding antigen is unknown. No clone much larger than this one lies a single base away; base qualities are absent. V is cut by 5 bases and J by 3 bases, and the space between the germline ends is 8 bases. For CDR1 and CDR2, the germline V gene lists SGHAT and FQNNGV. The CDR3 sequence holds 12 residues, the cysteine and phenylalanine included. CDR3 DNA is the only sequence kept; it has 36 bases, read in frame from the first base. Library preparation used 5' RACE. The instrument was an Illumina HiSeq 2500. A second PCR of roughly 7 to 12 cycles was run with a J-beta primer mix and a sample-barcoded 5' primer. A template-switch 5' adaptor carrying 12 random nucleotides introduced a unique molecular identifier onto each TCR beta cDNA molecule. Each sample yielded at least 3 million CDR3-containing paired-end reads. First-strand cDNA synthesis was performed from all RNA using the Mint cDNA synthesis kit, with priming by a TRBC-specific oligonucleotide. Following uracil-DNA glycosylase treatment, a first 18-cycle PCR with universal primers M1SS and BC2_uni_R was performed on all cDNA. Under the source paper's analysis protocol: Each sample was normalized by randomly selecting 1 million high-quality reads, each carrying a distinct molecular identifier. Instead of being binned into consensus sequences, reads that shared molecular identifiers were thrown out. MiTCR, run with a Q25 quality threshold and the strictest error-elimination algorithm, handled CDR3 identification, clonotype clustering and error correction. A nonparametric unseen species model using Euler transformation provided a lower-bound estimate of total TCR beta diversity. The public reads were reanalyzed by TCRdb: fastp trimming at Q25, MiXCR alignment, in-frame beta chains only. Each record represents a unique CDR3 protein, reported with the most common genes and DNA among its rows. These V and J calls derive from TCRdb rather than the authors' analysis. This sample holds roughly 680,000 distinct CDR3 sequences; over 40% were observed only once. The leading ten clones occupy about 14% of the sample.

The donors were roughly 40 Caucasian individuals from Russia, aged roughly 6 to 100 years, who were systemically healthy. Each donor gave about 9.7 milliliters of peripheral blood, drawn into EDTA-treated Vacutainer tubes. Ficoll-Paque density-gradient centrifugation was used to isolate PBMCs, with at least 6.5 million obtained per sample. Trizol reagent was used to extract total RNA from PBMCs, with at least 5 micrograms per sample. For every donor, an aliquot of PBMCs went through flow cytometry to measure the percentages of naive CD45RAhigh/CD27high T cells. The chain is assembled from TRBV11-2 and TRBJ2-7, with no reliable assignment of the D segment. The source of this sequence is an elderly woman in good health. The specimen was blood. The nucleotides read TGTGCCAGCAGCACCCTCTACTACGAGCAGTACTTC. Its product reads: CASSTLYYEQYF.